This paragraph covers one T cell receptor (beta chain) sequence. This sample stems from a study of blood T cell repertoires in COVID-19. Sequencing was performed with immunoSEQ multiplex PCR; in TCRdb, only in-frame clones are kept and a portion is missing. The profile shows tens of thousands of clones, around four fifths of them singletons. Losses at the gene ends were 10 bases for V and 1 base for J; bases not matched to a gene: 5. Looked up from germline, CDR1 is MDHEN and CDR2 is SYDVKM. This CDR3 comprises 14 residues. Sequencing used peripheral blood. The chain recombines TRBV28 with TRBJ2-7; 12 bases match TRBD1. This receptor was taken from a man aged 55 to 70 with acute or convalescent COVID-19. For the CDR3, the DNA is TGTGCCACTCGGGGACAGGGGGCTTCCTACGAGCAGTACTTC. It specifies CATRGQGASYEQYF.